The T cell receptor beta chain described here comes from a study of shared clonotypes between healthy human individuals. This clone was counted a single time. The antigen remains undetermined. Method: immunoSEQ multiplex PCR; TCRdb's copy keeps in-frame clones and lacks some. The sample includes around 1.5 million clones, 95% to 99% seen only once; the top ten take roughly 0.4%. The study's findings and limits: Generation probability values for non-shared clonotypes were lower than those for clonotypes shared by all four donors.

The CDR3 contains 15 residues. Germline CDR1 reads SQVTM; CDR2 reads ANQGSEA. The ends lost 4 bases at V and 3 bases at J; junction bases unmatched: 12. This sequence was found in a man aged 25 to 40 in good health. V is TRBV29-1 and J is TRBJ2-7; 7 bases fit TRBD2. Sequenced material: naive CD4+ T cells sorted from blood. The subset denotes: CD45RA+ positively selected. CDR3 sequence reads: CSVVRPGGRDYEQYF. CDR3 bases: TGCAGCGTTGTTCGGCCTGGCGGGAGAGACTACGAGCAGTACTTC.